This T cell receptor beta chain was recorded in a study of T-cell reconstitution after alpha-beta-depleted transplantation in children. This CDR3 contains 15 residues. Trimming took 5 bases from V and 0 from J, leaving 11 bases between them. CDR1 is SEHNR, CDR2 FQNEAQ, per germline (reference sequence). To note about this clonotype: Its antigen is still unknown.

Findings and limits, study-wide: Hyperexpanded clones declined; after one year, newly produced T cells mostly supplied diversity. There were reportedly several hundred expanded graft clones from which alpha-beta T cells came about two months after transplant. Surviving recipient T cells and thymic progenitors underlay high day-60 TCRbeta diversity in some patients.

Preparing the TCRbeta library involved the use of unique molecular identifiers. TCRdb reanalysed the PCR reads using MiXCR and keeps one entry per CDR3 protein. This sample has roughly 500,000 distinct CDR3 sequences; roughly a tenth occur once, and the top ten carry roughly 2.1%. The receptor's source is a child between 2 and 9 years old with inherited bone marrow failure, due to receive a stem cell transplant. The sequencing here drew on PBMCs, taken before TCRalphabeta/CD19-depleted stem cell transplant. The J gene is TRBJ1-3, the V gene TRBV7-9, with D unclear. The CDR3: CASSPEPISGNTIYF. In DNA form, the CDR3 reads TGTGCCAGCAGCCCCGAGCCAATCTCTGGAAACACCATATATTTT.